This T cell receptor (beta chain) originates from a study of breast tumors, draining lymph nodes, adjacent tissues. Within the sample, this clonotype is medium-sized. Its antigen is still unknown. General study results and limits: Tumor TCR diversity was below lymph nodes but above nontumor tissue. Data only fit, rather than demonstrated, lymph node origin of most tumor T cells. Luminal-like breast cancer showed significantly greater tumor-nontumor repertoire similarity than basal-like breast cancer did.

From the multiplex PCR reads, TCRdb called clonotypes with MiXCR, one entry per CDR3 protein. The sample lists approximately 13,000 distinct CDR3 sequences; around 36% were seen once. Germline lookup yields CDR1 SGHAT and CDR2 FQNNGV. This CDR3 spans 14 amino acids. The V end was cut by 3 bases, the J end by 4 bases, with 10 bases between. Source material: breast tumor tissue. The receptor was isolated from a female donor with breast cancer. Some clones in this sample may be carry-over from other donors' samples. The genes are TRBV11-2 and TRBJ2-1, with a possible D match to TRBD2 (6 bases). CDR3 DNA: TGTGCCAGCAGCTTGTTAAGCGGGTACAATGAGCAGTTCTTC. Its translation is CASSLLSGYNEQFF. Combining the CDR3 with reference TRBV11-2 and TRBJ2-1 gives the whole variable domain EAGVAQSPRYKIIEKRQSVAFWCNPISGHATLYWYQQILGQGPKLLIQFQNNGVVDDSQLPKDRFSAERLKGVDSTLKIQPAKLEDSAVYLCASSLLSGYNEQFFGPGTRLTVL.